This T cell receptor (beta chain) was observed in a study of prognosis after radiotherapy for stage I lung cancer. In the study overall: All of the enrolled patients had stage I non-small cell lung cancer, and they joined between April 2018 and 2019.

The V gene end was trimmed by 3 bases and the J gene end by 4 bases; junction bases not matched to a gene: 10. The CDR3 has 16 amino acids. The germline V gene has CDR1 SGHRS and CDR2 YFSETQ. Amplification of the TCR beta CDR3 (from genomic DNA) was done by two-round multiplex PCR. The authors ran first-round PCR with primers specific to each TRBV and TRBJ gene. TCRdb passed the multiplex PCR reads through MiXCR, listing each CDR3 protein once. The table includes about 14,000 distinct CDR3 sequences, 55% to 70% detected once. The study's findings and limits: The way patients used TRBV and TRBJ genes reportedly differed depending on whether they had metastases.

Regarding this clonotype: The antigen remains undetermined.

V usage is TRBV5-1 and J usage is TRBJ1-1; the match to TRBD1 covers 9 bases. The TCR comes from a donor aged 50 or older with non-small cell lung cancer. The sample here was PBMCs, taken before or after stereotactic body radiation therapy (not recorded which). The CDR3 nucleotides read TGCGCCAGCAGCTCAAACCTGGACAGGGGAGGCACTGAAGCTTTCTTT. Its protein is CASSSNLDRGGTEAFF.